The text below deals with one T cell receptor (beta chain). CDR1 SGDLS and CDR2 YYNGEE come from the germline V gene. The germline V and J ends were trimmed by 4 bases and 0 bases, with 11 bases remaining between them. This CDR3 spans 15 amino acids. The entry originates in a study of blood T cell repertoires in COVID-19. Sequencing used immunoSEQ multiplex PCR; TCRdb keeps in-frame clones, though not all of them. In the table there are around 250,000 clones, around 86% of which are singletons. This clonotype was sampled from a woman in her fifties or sixties who had recovered from COVID-19. This sequence joins TRBV9 and TRBJ1-5; a possible D gene is TRBD1 (5 bases). The material sequenced was PBMCs or T cells enriched from blood (not recorded which). This CDR3 reads CASSLEGISNQPQHF. CDR3 nucleotide sequence: TGTGCCAGCAGCCTGGAGGGGATTAGCAATCAGCCCCAGCATTTT.